The 27 T cell receptor beta chains given below trace back to one sample, sequenced in a study of radiation and T cells in renal cell carcinoma. Time point of the sample: blood 4 weeks post-SBRT, at nephrectomy. Specified treatment: 15 Gy SBRT to primary tumor, nephrectomy 4 weeks later. The table came from immunoSEQ multiplex PCR; TCRdb's copy has only in-frame clones and leaves some out. The data contain 130,000 to 150,000 clones, around nine tenths of them singletons. The input for sequencing was blood, taken from a patient whose treatment included radiotherapy and nephrectomy. The receptors here all came from a woman in her 50s with renal cell carcinoma.

The chain uses TRBV5-1 and TRBJ1-2, with 10 bases identical to TRBD1. The junction had 10 bases not matched to a gene; V was cut back by 3 bases and J by 2 bases. The CDR3 totals 17 residues. Germline assignment: CDR1 SGHRS and CDR2 YFSETQ. This CDR3 reads CASSSELRQGANYGYTF. The DNA for the CDR3 is TGCGCCAGCAGCTCCGAACTCCGACAGGGGGCCAACTATGGCTACACCTTC.

The chain links TRBV7-3 to TRBJ2-7; 9 nucleotides line up with TRBD2. V shed 6 bases and J 9 bases; nucleotides not matched to a gene: 15. This CDR3 is 15 amino acids long. Looked up from germline, CDR1 is SGHTA and CDR2 is FQGTGA. The CDR3 sequence is CASRGTGLAGTRQYF. The CDR3 DNA is TGTGCCAGCAGGGGAACGGGACTAGCTGGGACTAGGCAGTACTTC.

This clone was detected only once. The CDR3 sequence: CASSLTAPYEQYF. CDR3 nucleotides: TGTGCCAGCAGTCTGACAGCCCCATACGAGCAGTACTTC. The genes are TRBV28 and TRBJ2-7; a weak D match, TRBD1 (5 bases). Germline lookup yields CDR1 MDHEN and CDR2 SYDVKM. CDR3 length equals 13 residues. The V gene lost 5 bases and the J gene lost 4 bases, with 12 bases spanning the gap.

This clone was counted only a few times. Other DNA sequences within the sample encode an identical CDR3. The genes are TRBV5-1 and TRBJ2-5; D gene ambiguous. Trimming removed 0 bases at V and 3 bases at J, with 0 bases between. This CDR3 spans 11 amino acids. CDR1 is SGHRS, CDR2 YFSETQ, per germline. The CDR3 loop is CASSLEETQYF. The CDR3 bases are TGCGCCAGCAGCTTGGAAGAGACCCAGTACTTC.

This chain connects TRBV7-2 to TRBJ1-6; the D is unclear. The ends were cut back, 3 bases at V and 8 bases at J, with 5 bases in the middle. The germline V gene has CDR1 SGHTA and CDR2 FQGNSA. The CDR3 runs 12 residues. The CDR3, as DNA: TGTGCCAGCAGCTTTAAGGATTCACCCCTCCACTTT. This sequence encodes CASSFKDSPLHF.

The V gene is TRBV5-6, the J gene TRBJ1-1; D unclear. Trimming took 0 bases from V and 7 from J, leaving 7 bases between them. The CDR3 runs 12 residues. Germline V lookup: CDR1 SGHDT, CDR2 YYEEEE. The CDR3 loop reads CASSLGGYEAFF. Here the CDR3 DNA reads TGTGCCAGCAGCTTGGGTGGGTATGAAGCTTTCTTT.

This clone has only one observation. The rearrangement links TRBV11-2 to TRBJ2-1, with 11 bases identical to TRBD2. The CDR3 totals 16 residues. With 5 bases clipped from V and 9 bases from J, the junction kept 12 bases outside the gene matches. The V gene's germline CDR1 is SGHAT and CDR2 FQNNGV. CDR3 loop: CASSDTSGTSGSEQFF. For the CDR3, the DNA is TGTGCCAGCAGCGACACATCCGGGACTAGCGGTTCTGAGCAGTTCTTC.

The chain carries TRBV19 and TRBJ2-1; TRBD2 matches at 11 bases. V lost 3 bases to trimming and J lost 1 base; unmatched junction nucleotides: 2. This CDR3 has 16 amino acids. Germline V gene sequence: CDR1 LNHDA, CDR2 SQIVND (reference sequence). CDR3: CASSISSGRSYNEQFF. In DNA form, the CDR3 reads TGTGCCAGTAGTATCTCTAGCGGGAGGTCCTACAATGAGCAGTTCTTC.

V is TRBV4-2 and J is TRBJ2-3; 9 nucleotides agree with TRBD2. Germline V gene data show CDR1 as LGHNA and CDR2 as YNFKEQ. V was clipped by 2 bases and J by 2 bases; unmatched bases: 8. This CDR3 spans 17 amino acids. The DNA for the CDR3 is TGTGCCAGCAGCCAATTCACCTCTAGCGGGGCCACAGATACGCAGTATTTT. Its protein product is CASSQFTSSGATDTQYF.

V and J are TRBV5-8 and TRBJ2-2, with D tentatively TRBD1 or TRBD2 (5 bases each). Germline-derived CDR1 and CDR2 are SGHTS and YDEGEE. Trimming pared 4 bases from V and 0 bases from J, leaving 7 bases between. This CDR3 spans 14 amino acids. The CDR3 spells CASSPGPNTGELFF. CDR3 in DNA: TGTGCCAGCAGCCCGGGACCGAACACCGGGGAGCTGTTTTTT.

This clone appeared a single time. The V call is TRBV6-6, the J call TRBJ1-2; 9 bases are a match to TRBD1. This CDR3 region has 15 residues. V lost 2 bases and J lost 4; bases outside the gene matches: 5. In germline, CDR1 is MNHNY, CDR2 SVGAGI (reference sequence). Here the CDR3 reads CASSYPDRGIYGYTF. DNA for the CDR3: TGTGCCAGCAGTTACCCGGACAGGGGAATCTATGGCTACACCTTC.

This chain connects TRBV5-1 to TRBJ2-7, with a weak D call TRBD1 (5 bases). The CDR3 runs 14 residues. With 0 bases removed from V and 6 bases from J, the gap between germline ends came to 13 bases. The germline V gene has CDR1 SGHRS and CDR2 YFSETQ. CDR3 sequence reads: CASSLVARDPEQYF. The DNA of the CDR3 is TGCGCCAGCAGCTTGGTCGCCAGGGATCCCGAGCAGTACTTC.

The J gene is TRBJ2-1, the V gene TRBV5-4; no clear D. V was cut by 3 bases and J by 8 bases, with 15 bases left in between. Germline V gene lookup returns CDR1 SGHNT and CDR2 YYREEE (reference sequence). CDR3 length: 14 residues. Here the CDR3 reads CASSSLQRLDEQFF. The CDR3 region has the DNA TGTGCCAGCAGCTCGCTCCAGCGTCTCGATGAGCAGTTCTTC.

This clone was seen only once. The chain couples TRBV7-9 to TRBJ1-2, with D unclear. CDR1 is SEHNR and CDR2 is FQNEAQ in the germline V gene (reference sequence). V lost 5 bases and J lost 5, with 6 bases in between. The CDR3 has 11 amino acids. The CDR3 spells CASSPDYGYTF. The CDR3, as DNA: TGTGCCAGCAGCCCGGATTATGGCTACACCTTC.

This rearrangement joins TRBV7-9 to TRBJ2-7; perhaps TRBD1 as D (5 bases). The CDR3 spans 17 residues. V was clipped by 4 bases and J by 0 bases, with 19 bases between them. Germline V lookup: CDR1 SEHNR, CDR2 FQNEAQ (reference sequence). The CDR3, as DNA: TGTGCCAGCAGCTCGAACTCCCACTGGACACCCTCCTACGAGCAGTACTTC. This translates into CASSSNSHWTPSYEQYF.

The rearrangement uses TRBV6-1 and TRBJ1-5; 9 bases fit TRBD1. V was clipped by 0 bases and J by 7 bases; unmatched bases: 7. The CDR3 is 16 amino acids. CDR1 is MNHNS and CDR2 is SASEGT in the germline V gene. The CDR3 here is CASSEATGGDVQPQHF. CDR3 DNA: TGTGCCAGCAGTGAAGCGACAGGGGGGGATGTACAGCCCCAGCATTTT.

The chain carries TRBV25-1 and TRBJ1-3; D unclear. The CDR3 runs 15 residues. Germline V gives CDR1 MGHDK, CDR2 SYGVNS. The ends were cut back, 2 bases at V and 0 bases at J, with 8 bases in the middle. The CDR3 here is CASSEVSNSGNTIYF. CDR3 DNA: TGTGCCAGCAGTGAAGTCAGCAACTCTGGAAACACCATATATTTT.

The chain employs TRBV2 and TRBJ1-2; D unclear. The CDR3 length is 12 residues. CDR1 and CDR2 (germline): SNHLY, FYNNEI. Trimming pared 3 bases from V and 7 bases from J, leaving 9 bases between. DNA of the CDR3: TGTGCCAGCAGTGAGGGGTTAGCTGGCTACACCTTC. Protein: CASSEGLAGYTF.

The V gene is TRBV19, the J gene TRBJ1-4; D call uncertain. The CDR3 covers 15 residues. CDR1 LNHDA and CDR2 SQIVND come from the germline V gene (reference sequence). V was cut by 8 bases and J by 4 bases, with 17 bases left in between. CDR3 region: CASRSPGVINEKLFF. For the CDR3, the DNA is TGTGCCAGTCGTTCTCCTGGGGTGATTAATGAAAAACTGTTTTTT.

A single count supports this clone. A much bigger clone sits one base away, suggesting this may be a read error. V usage is TRBV9 and J usage is TRBJ1-1, with TRBD1 matching 10 bases. V gave up 4 bases and J gave up 3 bases; unmatched junction bases: 6. In germline, CDR1 is SGDLS, CDR2 YYNGEE. This CDR3 region has 15 residues. CDR3 in amino acids: CASSRTGTGDTEAFF. CDR3 DNA: TGTGCCAGCAGCAGAACCGGGACAGGGGACACTGAAGCTTTCTTT.

The chain couples TRBV1 to TRBJ1-1; the table's TRBD1 call for D was not verified on the DNA. TRBV1 is listed as a pseudogene. This CDR3 has 20 amino acids. This chain's CDR3 is CTSSQVVDVNRAMSGTEAFF. The CDR3 DNA reads TGCACCAGCAGCCAAGTGGTGGACGTGAACAGGGCCATGTCGGGGACTGAAGCTTTCTTT.

V usage is TRBV5-1 and J usage is TRBJ2-3; 10 positions match TRBD2. With 4 bases clipped from V and 5 bases from J, the junction kept 7 bases outside the gene matches. Germline V lookup: CDR1 SGHRS, CDR2 YFSETQ. This CDR3 has 15 amino acids. The CDR3 region has the DNA TGCGCCAGCAGCACGAGCGGGAGGGAGGTAGATACGCAGTATTTT. It is translated as CASSTSGREVDTQYF.

This rearrangement joins TRBV2 to TRBJ1-1, with a possible D match to TRBD1 (6 bases). Germline V gene lookup returns CDR1 SNHLY and CDR2 FYNNEI. Trimming stripped 7 bases from V and 1 base from J, with 7 bases between. The CDR3 runs 12 residues. In nucleotides, the CDR3 is TGTGCCAGCAAACAGGGGAACACTGAAGCTTTCTTT. Translated: CASKQGNTEAFF.

This chain uses TRBV6-5 with TRBJ2-1; no clear D. The CDR3 is 13 amino acids. CDR1 and CDR2 from the germline V gene are MNHEY and SVGAGI. Trimming took off 6 bases at V and 4 bases at J, with 10 bases between the two ends. The CDR3 is CASRHTVYNEQFF. CDR3 coding DNA: TGTGCCAGCAGACATACAGTTTACAATGAGCAGTTCTTC.

This clone was counted once. CDR3 sequence (DNA): TGTGCCAGCAGCTCTCCGGACAGGGAAAACGAGCAGTACTTC. This encodes CASSSPDRENEQYF. J is TRBJ2-7 and V is TRBV5-8; 8 bases match TRBD1. Germline V gives CDR1 SGHTS, CDR2 YDEGEE. After removal of 3 bases from V and 5 bases from J, the junction contained 7 bases not matched to a gene. The CDR3 length is 14 residues. The full variable domain, completed using reference TRBV5-8 and TRBJ2-7, is EAGVTQSPTHLIKTRGQQATLRCSPISGHTSVYWYQQALGLGLQFLLWYDEGEERNRGNFPPRFSGRQFPNYSSELNVNALELEDSALYLCASSSPDRENEQYFGPGTRLTVT.

This clone was seen once. The V gene is TRBV5-6, the J gene TRBJ2-4; no clear D gene. This CDR3 contains 14 residues. Deletions cut 0 bases from V and 1 base from J, with 5 bases between. Germline lookup yields CDR1 SGHDT and CDR2 YYEEEE. CDR3: CASSLAGAKNIQYF. The DNA for the CDR3 is TGTGCCAGCAGCTTGGCTGGGGCCAAAAACATTCAGTACTTC.

The CDR3 protein is CASFASWDTEAFF. The DNA for the CDR3 is TGTGCCAGCTTTGCATCATGGGACACTGAAGCTTTCTTT. The chain has TRBV6-6 and TRBJ1-1; unclear D gene. V lost 8 bases and J 3 bases, leaving 13 bases between the germline ends. The CDR3 contains 13 residues. CDR1 is MNHNY and CDR2 is SVGAGI in the germline V gene (reference sequence).